A selection of T cell receptor beta chains follows, all from one sample in a study of regulatory T cells in long-lasting Graves disease. TCRdb re-called the multiplex PCR reads with MiXCR, one entry per CDR3 protein. Here the sample spans some 220,000 distinct CDR3 sequences, roughly a fifth being singletons. The same specimen was also included in a second study, on T cells in Graves' hyperthyroidism and ophthalmopathy.

The material was peripheral blood mononuclear cells (PBMCs), obtained at new diagnosis, from a patient treated with antithyroid drugs. The receptors originated from a woman in her 30s with Graves disease. CDR3s include the opening cysteine and the closing phenylalanine or tryptophan. D genes are given only for firm matches. The listing skips clone size in some rows; elsewhere it reads once, few, many or a size class.

J | D | size | length | V | DNA | CDR3
TRBJ2-1 | - | - | 17 | TRBV19 | TGTGCCAGTAGTATCCGGACCCTCGCCAGCTCCTACAATGAGCAGTTCTTC | CASSIRTLASSYNEQFF
TRBJ1-1 | - | many | 13 | TRBV12-3/TRBV12-4 | TGTGCCAGCAGCTATCAAAGGAACACTGAAGCTTTCTTT | CASSYQRNTEAFF
TRBJ1-2 | - | - | 12 | TRBV28 | TGTGCCAGCAGTCCACTGAGCTATGGCTACACCTTC | CASSPLSYGYTF
TRBJ1-3 | - | few | 14 | TRBV19 | TGTGCCACCAACGCCGGGGGGTCTGGAAACACCATATATTTT | CATNAGGSGNTIYF
TRBJ1-1 | - | - | 12 | TRBV2 | TGTGCCAGCGCCCCCCAGACGGGTGAAGCTTTCTTT | CASAPQTGEAFF
TRBJ1-1 | - | many | 13 | TRBV6-1 | TGTGCCAGCAGGGTTCCGGGGAACACTGAAGCTTTCTTT | CASRVPGNTEAFF
TRBJ2-3 | - | many | 15 | TRBV14 | TGTGCCAGCAGCCCGAGGGGGAGAGGTGCAGATACGCAGTATTTT | CASSPRGRGADTQYF
TRBJ2-1 | - | few | 17 | TRBV19 | TGTGCCAGTAGTACCGTCTGGGGCCAGAGCTCCTACAATGAGCAGTTCTTC | CASSTVWGQSSYNEQFF
TRBJ2-1 | - | - | 14 | TRBV3-1 | TGTGCCAGCAGCCAACGCGGGTACAACAATGAGCAGTTCTTC | CASSQRGYNNEQFF
TRBJ1-1 | - | many | 12 | TRBV7-8 | TGTGCCAGCAGCTCTGGGGAAACTGAAGCTTTCTTT | CASSSGETEAFF
TRBJ1-2 | - | - | 13 | TRBV20-1 | TGCAGTGCTAAGAGCAGTTTGTTGGCTGGCTACACCTTC | CSAKSSLLAGYTF
TRBJ1-1 | - | many | 13 | TRBV11-2 | TGTGCCAGCAGCCCTAAGGGAAGCGATGAAGCTTTCTTT | CASSPKGSDEAFF
TRBJ1-1 | TRBD1 | few | 18 | TRBV19 | TGTGCCAGTACCCCCGCCGGACAGGCGTCGGGAGTGAACACTGAAGCTTTCTTT | CASTPAGQASGVNTEAFF
TRBJ2-5 | - | many | 15 | TRBV29-1 | TGCAGCGTTGAAGATTCCTGGGGGTTCCGAGCGACCCAGTACTTC | CSVEDSWGFRATQYF
TRBJ2-4 | TRBD2 | many | 16 | TRBV2 | TGTGCCAGCAGGCCCGGGACTAGCGGGGGAAAAAACATTCAGTACTTC | CASRPGTSGGKNIQYF
TRBJ1-1 | - | many | 15 | TRBV2 | TGTGCCAGCAGTGAGGAGGGGACCCTTAACACTGAAGCTTTCTTT | CASSEEGTLNTEAFF
TRBJ1-1 | - | few | 14 | TRBV19 | TGTGCCAGTAGTATTTCCCAGACCCACACTGAAGCTTTCTTT | CASSISQTHTEAFF
TRBJ2-5 | - | - | 14 | TRBV12-3/TRBV12-4 | TGTGCCAGCAGTCCGACGGGGGGCGAGGAGACCCAGTACTTC | CASSPTGGEETQYF
TRBJ1-6 | - | many | 16 | TRBV28 | TGTGCCAGCATTTCCCGCCGGGCCCTAGAGGGTTCACCCCTCCACTTT | CASISRRALEGSPLHF
TRBJ1-1 | - | - | 14 | TRBV28 | TGTGGCACGAGGGGGGGCAGGGGGAACACTGAAGCTTTCTTT | CGTRGGRGNTEAFF
TRBJ2-1 | - | few | 15 | TRBV7-8 | TGTGCCAGCAGCTTAGCGGAACACAGACACAATGAGCAGTTCTTC | CASSLAEHRHNEQFF
TRBJ2-3 | - | few | 16 | TRBV2 | TGTGCCAGCAGGGATGCGAGGGGGAGTGCCACAGATACGCAGTATTTT | CASRDARGSATDTQYF
TRBJ2-1 | TRBD2 | few | 17 | TRBV19 | TGTGCCAGTAGTATAGAAAGGGGTAGCGGGGGGCGGGGTGAGCAGTTCTTC | CASSIERGSGGRGEQFF
TRBJ2-3 | - | many | 16 | TRBV3-1 | TGTGCCAGCAGCCCCCGGACACCCGGGGGCGCAGATACGCAGTATTTT | CASSPRTPGGADTQYF
TRBJ2-1 | TRBD2 | many | 16 | TRBV3-1 | TGTGCCAGCAGCCAGGGGACTAGCGGGTGGGTTCCTGAGCAGTTCTTC | CASSQGTSGWVPEQFF
TRBJ1-5 | TRBD1 | many | 15 | TRBV19 | TGTGCCAGTAGTTCGGACAGGGGAGGAAATCAGCCCCAGCATTTT | CASSSDRGGNQPQHF
TRBJ2-7 | TRBD1 | - | 16 | TRBV6-4 | TGTGCCAGCAGAATCCGGGACAGGGGACAATCCTACGAGCAGTACTTC | CASRIRDRGQSYEQYF
TRBJ1-1 | - | many | 14 | TRBV28 | TGTGCCAGCAGTTCCACCGCGGGCGGCACTGAAGCTTTCTTT | CASSSTAGGTEAFF
TRBJ2-5 | - | - | 15 | TRBV3-1 | TGTGCCAGCAGCGCACCGGGACAAGGATTTGAGACCCAGTACTTC | CASSAPGQGFETQYF
TRBJ2-2 | - | many | 12 | TRBV20-1 | TGCAGTGGGAAGCGCGGCACCGGGGAGCTGTTTTTT | CSGKRGTGELFF
TRBJ2-3 | - | many | 17 | TRBV19 | TGTGCCAGTAGTATTCTTGGGGGCCCGGTTCATCCAGATACGCAGTATTTT | CASSILGGPVHPDTQYF
TRBJ2-1 | TRBD2 | many | 19 | TRBV28 | TGTGCCAGCAGTTTGGCGGGACTAGCGGGAGGCACCAGGAACAATGAGCAGTTCTTC | CASSLAGLAGGTRNNEQFF
TRBJ1-5 | TRBD1 | many | 16 | TRBV28 | TGTGCCAGCAGCTCCAGCAGGACAGGGCTTAATCAGCCCCAGCATTTT | CASSSSRTGLNQPQHF
TRBJ1-2 | - | many | 14 | TRBV27 | TGTGCCAGCAGTCCGTGGAGGGAGGCCTATGGCTACACCTTC | CASSPWREAYGYTF
TRBJ1-1 | - | many | 12 | TRBV12-3/TRBV12-4 | TGTGCCAGCAGTTTCGGAAACACTGAAGCTTTCTTT | CASSFGNTEAFF